The 8 T cell receptor beta chains presented below share a single source sample, sequenced in a study of Ad26.COV2.S vaccination and SARS-CoV-2 variants. Treatment meaning: over 15 received Ad26.COV2.S at low or high dose, single or two shots; roughly five received placebo; per-sample allocation not given. The samples were gathered on day 63 after the first injection of vaccine or placebo. Produced via immunoSEQ multiplex PCR; TCRdb's table is partial and in-frame only. This table has around 500,000 clones, 80% to 90% appearing once. The sample consisted of peripheral blood, taken in a trial of Ad26.COV2.S vaccine versus placebo. Receptors were obtained from a person aged 18-60 years who received the Ad26.COV2.S COVID-19 vaccine or a placebo.

The chain recombines TRBV4-1 with TRBJ2-5, with a tentative D call TRBD1 (6 bases). The V end was cut by 5 bases, the J end by 1 base, with 17 bases between. CDR1 and CDR2 from the germline V gene are MGHRA and YSYEKL. This CDR3 spans 16 amino acids. CDR3 loop: CASSSNRVDRQETQYF. CDR3 sequence (DNA): TGCGCCAGCAGCTCTAACAGGGTGGATCGCCAAGAGACCCAGTACTTC.

As regards this clone: One end of the junction varies from germline; a read error may be responsible. The chain employs TRBV6-1 and TRBJ2-7, with TRBD2 identical over 9 bases. This CDR3 is built from 14 residues. The V gene's germline CDR1 is MNHNS and CDR2 SASEGT. The CDR3 DNA reads TGTGCCAGCAGAGAAGCGGGGGGCGGGTACGAGCAGTACTTC. It is translated as CASREAGGGYEQYF.

This clone appeared once. The rearrangement uses TRBV18 and TRBJ1-3; D remains unclear. Germline values: CDR1 KGHSH, CDR2 LQKENI. The CDR3 spans 14 residues. V was cut by 0 bases and J by 6 bases, with 9 bases left in between. CDR3 nucleotide sequence: TGTGCCAGCTCACCACCGTTAACCGCAAACACCATATATTTT. Translated, it gives CASSPPLTANTIYF.

The chain joins TRBV2 to TRBJ2-7; D is undetermined. Trimming removed 6 bases at V and 7 bases at J, with 22 bases between. CDR1 SNHLY and CDR2 FYNNEI come from the germline V gene. CDR3 length equals 15 residues. The CDR3 DNA follows: TGTGCCAGCAGCGAGATCGGCCTCAAACTGGGGGAGCAGTACTTC. This codes for CASSEIGLKLGEQYF.

This clone was seen a few times. The chain uses TRBV6-1 and TRBJ2-5; 8 positions match TRBD2. The CDR3 is 16 amino acids. The V segment lost 6 bases and the J segment 2 bases; nucleotides outside the gene matches: 11. Per the germline V gene, CDR1 is MNHNS and CDR2 is SASEGT. In nucleotides, the CDR3 is TGTGCCAGCAGCGAACTCGCTAGCGGGCTTCAAGAGACCCAGTACTTC. Encoded protein: CASSELASGLQETQYF.

The V call is TRBV7-3, the J call TRBJ2-3; D is uncertain. The CDR3 consists of 14 residues. Germline-derived CDR1 and CDR2 are SGHTA and FQGTGA. The V end lost 3 bases, the J end lost 2 bases, and 9 bases lay between the germline ends. The CDR3 DNA sequence: TGTGCCAGCAGCTTTGGGCCAAACACAGATACGCAGTATTTT. Protein sequence: CASSFGPNTDTQYF.

The chain couples TRBV7-2 to TRBJ1-2; D remains ambiguous. V was cut by 1 base and J by 6 bases, with 15 bases left in between. There are 15 residues in the CDR3. CDR1 and CDR2 (germline): SGHTA, FQGNSA. In DNA form, the CDR3 reads TGTGCCAGCAGCTTAGATTTCACAGCCTCCAATGGCTACACCTTC. Protein product: CASSLDFTASNGYTF.

The chain uses TRBV10-3 and TRBJ1-2; possible D gene TRBD1, 6 bases. V was shortened by 11 bases and J by 6 bases, with 19 bases between the two germline ends. Germline V gene lookup returns CDR1 ENHRY and CDR2 SYGVKD. The CDR3 is 13 amino acids. The chain's CDR3 is CAVTGHPMDGYTF. The DNA of the CDR3 is TGTGCCGTTACGGGACACCCAATGGATGGCTACACCTTC.